This T cell receptor (beta chain) is from a study of blood T cell repertoires in COVID-19. The overall study: T cells, B-cell-depleted T cells, or PBMCs provided the cDNA or gDNA that served as material.

Generated by immunoSEQ multiplex PCR, the TCRdb table keeps only in-frame clones and is missing some. This sample has 150,000 or so clones, with around 84% found just once. Germline V lookup: CDR1 SGHDN, CDR2 FVKESK. The trim removed 4 bases at V and 2 bases at J, leaving 16 bases unmatched. The CDR3 runs to 18 residues. The clonotype was recovered from a middle-aged man with active or convalescent COVID-19. Sequencing used peripheral blood. This sequence joins TRBV14 and TRBJ2-5, with TRBD2 matching over 7 bases. CDR3 in DNA: TGTGCCAGCAGCCCCCTACGAGGCGGGGGACGGATTCAAGAGACCCAGTACTTC. Its translation is CASSPLRGGGRIQETQYF.